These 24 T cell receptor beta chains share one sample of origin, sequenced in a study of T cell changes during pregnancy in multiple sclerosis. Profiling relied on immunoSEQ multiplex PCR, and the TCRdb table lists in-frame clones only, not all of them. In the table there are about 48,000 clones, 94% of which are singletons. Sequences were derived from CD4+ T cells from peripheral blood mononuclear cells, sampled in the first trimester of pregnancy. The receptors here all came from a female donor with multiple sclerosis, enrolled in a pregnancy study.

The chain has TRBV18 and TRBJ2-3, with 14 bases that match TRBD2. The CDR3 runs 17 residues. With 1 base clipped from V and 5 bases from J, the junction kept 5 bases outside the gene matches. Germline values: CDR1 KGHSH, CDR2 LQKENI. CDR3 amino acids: CASSPRLAGGFGDTQYF. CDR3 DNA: TGTGCCAGCTCACCACGACTAGCGGGGGGGTTCGGAGATACGCAGTATTTT. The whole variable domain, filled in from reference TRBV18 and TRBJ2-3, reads NAGVMQNPRHLVRRRGQEARLRCSPMKGHSHVYWYRQLPEEGLKFMVYLQKENIIDESGMPKERFSAEFPKEGPSILRIQQVVRGDSAAYFCASSPRLAGGFGDTQYFGPGTRLTVL.

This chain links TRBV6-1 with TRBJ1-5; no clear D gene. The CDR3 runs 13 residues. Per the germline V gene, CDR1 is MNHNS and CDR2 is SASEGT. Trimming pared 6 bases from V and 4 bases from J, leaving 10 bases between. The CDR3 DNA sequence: TGTGCCAGCAGAGAGGGAGGGAATCAGCCCCAGCATTTT. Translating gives CASREGGNQPQHF.

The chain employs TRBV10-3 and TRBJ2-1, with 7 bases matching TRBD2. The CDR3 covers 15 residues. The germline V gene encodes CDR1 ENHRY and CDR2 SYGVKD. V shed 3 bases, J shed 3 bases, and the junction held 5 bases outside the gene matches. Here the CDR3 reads CAISDSGGGYNEQFF. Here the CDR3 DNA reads TGTGCCATCAGTGACTCTGGGGGGGGCTACAATGAGCAGTTCTTC.

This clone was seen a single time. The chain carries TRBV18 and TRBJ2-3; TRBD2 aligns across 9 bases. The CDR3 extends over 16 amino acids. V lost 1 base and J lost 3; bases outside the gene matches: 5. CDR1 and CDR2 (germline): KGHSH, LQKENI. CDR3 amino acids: CASSPLAGVGTDTQYF. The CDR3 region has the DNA TGTGCCAGCTCACCACTAGCGGGGGTAGGGACAGATACGCAGTATTTT.

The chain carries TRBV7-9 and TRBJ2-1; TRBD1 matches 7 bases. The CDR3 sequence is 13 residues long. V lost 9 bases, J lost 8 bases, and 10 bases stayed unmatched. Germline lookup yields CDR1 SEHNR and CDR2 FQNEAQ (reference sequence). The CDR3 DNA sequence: TGTGCCAGTCGGGGTAGGGGGCATGATGAGCAGTTCTTC. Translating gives CASRGRGHDEQFF.

The CDR3 nucleotides read TGTGCCAGCAGTGTATTGGGGGCGCGGGACACTGAAGCTTTCTTT. It specifies CASSVLGARDTEAFF. The chain recombines TRBV2 with TRBJ1-1, with TRBD1 as a possible D gene (6 bases). Trimming left V 4 bases short and J 3 bases short, with 15 bases between. This CDR3 spans 15 amino acids. CDR1 and CDR2 from the germline V gene are SNHLY and FYNNEI.

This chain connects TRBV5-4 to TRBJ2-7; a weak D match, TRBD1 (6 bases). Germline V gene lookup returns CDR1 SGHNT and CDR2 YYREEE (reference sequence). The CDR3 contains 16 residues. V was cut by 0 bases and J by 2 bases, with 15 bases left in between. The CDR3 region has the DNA TGTGCCAGCAGCTTGGGGCAGGGGACGAAAACCTACGAGCAGTACTTC. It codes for CASSLGQGTKTYEQYF.

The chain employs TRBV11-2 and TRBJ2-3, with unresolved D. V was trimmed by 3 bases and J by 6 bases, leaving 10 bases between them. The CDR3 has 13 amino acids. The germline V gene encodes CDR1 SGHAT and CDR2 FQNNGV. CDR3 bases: TGTGCCAGCAGCTTGGCTCGTTCGGATACGCAGTATTTT. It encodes CASSLARSDTQYF.

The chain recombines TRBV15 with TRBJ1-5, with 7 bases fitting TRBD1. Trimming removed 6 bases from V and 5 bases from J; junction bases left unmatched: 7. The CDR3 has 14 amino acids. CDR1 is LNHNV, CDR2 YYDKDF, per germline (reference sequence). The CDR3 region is CATSPTGAHQPQHF. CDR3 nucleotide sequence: TGTGCCACCAGTCCAACAGGGGCCCATCAGCCCCAGCATTTT.

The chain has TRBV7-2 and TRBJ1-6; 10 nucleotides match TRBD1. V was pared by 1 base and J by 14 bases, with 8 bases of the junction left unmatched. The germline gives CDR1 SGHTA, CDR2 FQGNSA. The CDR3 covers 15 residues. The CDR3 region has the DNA TGTGCCAGCAGCTTAGGGGGACAGGGGTACCTGACCCTCCACTTT. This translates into CASSLGGQGYLTLHF.

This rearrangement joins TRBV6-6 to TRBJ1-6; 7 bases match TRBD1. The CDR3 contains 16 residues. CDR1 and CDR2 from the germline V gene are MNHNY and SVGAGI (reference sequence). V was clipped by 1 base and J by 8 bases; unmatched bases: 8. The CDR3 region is CASSYWDSPKDSPLHF. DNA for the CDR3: TGTGCCAGCAGTTACTGGGACAGCCCAAAAGATTCACCCCTCCACTTT.

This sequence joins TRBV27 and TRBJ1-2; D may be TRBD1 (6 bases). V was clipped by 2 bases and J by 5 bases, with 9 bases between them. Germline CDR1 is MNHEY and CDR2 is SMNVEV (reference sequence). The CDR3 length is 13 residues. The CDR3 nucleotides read TGTGCCAGCAGTTTAAAAACAGGGTATGGCTACACCTTC. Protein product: CASSLKTGYGYTF.

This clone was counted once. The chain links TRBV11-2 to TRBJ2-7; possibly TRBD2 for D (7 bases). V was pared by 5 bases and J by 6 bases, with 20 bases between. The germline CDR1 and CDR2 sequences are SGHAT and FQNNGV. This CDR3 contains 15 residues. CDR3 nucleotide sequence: TGTGCCAGCAGCCTCAATTCGGGGGGCGGCGGCGAGCAGTACTTC. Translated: CASSLNSGGGGEQYF.

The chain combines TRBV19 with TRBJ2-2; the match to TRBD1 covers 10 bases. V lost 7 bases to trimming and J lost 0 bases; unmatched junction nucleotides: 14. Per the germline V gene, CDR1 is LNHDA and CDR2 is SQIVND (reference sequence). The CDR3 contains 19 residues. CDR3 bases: TGTGCCAGTACCCTTTTCCGGGACAGGGGTCCGACGAACACCGGGGAGCTGTTTTTT. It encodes CASTLFRDRGPTNTGELFF.

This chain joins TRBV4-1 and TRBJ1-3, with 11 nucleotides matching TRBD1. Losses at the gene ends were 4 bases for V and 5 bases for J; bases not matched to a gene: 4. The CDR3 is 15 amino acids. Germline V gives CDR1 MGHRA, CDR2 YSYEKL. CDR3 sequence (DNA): TGCGCCAGCAGCCGGGGACAGGGGGTGAGAAACACCATATATTTT. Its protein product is CASSRGQGVRNTIYF.

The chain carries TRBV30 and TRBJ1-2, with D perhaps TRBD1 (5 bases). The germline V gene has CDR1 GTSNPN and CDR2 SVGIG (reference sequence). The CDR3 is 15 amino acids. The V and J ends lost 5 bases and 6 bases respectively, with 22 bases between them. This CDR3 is CAWGPPRVVGDGYTF. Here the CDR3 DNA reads TGTGCCTGGGGCCCCCCCAGGGTTGTGGGTGATGGCTACACCTTC.

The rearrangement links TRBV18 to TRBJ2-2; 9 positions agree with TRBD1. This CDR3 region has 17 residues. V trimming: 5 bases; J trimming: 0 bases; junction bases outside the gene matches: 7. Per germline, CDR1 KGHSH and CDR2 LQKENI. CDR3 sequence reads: CASSSTTGGANTGELFF. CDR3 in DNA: TGTGCCAGCTCATCAACCACAGGGGGCGCGAACACCGGGGAGCTGTTTTTT.

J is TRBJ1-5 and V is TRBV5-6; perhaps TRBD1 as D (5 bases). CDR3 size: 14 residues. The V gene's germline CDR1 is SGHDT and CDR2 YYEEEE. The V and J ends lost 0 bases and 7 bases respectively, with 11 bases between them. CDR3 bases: TGTGCCAGCAGCTTGGCCGGGCGGGGCCAGCCCCAGCATTTT. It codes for CASSLAGRGQPQHF.

This CDR3 reads CARPGHHNEQFF. DNA of the CDR3: TGTGCCAGGCCGGGACACCACAATGAGCAGTTCTTC. V usage is TRBV6-1 and J usage is TRBJ2-1, with TRBD1 as a possible D gene (6 bases). Looked up from germline, CDR1 is MNHNS and CDR2 is SASEGT. The CDR3 length is 12 residues. The V and J ends lost 9 bases and 5 bases respectively, with 11 bases between them.

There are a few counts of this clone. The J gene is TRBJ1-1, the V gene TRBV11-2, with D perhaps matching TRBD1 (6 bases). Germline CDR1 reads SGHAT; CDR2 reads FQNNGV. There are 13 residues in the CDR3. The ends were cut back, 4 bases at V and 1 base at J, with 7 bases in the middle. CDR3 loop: CASSWGQNTEAFF. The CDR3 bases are TGTGCCAGCAGCTGGGGACAGAACACTGAAGCTTTCTTT.

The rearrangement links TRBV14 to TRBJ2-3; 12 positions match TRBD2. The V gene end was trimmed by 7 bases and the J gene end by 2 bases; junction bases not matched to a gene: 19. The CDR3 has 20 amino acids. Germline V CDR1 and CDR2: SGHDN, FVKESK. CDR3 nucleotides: TGTGCCAGCAAGCCAAGTTCTCCCCGACTAGCGGGGGCCATCACAGATACGCAGTATTTT. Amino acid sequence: CASKPSSPRLAGAITDTQYF.

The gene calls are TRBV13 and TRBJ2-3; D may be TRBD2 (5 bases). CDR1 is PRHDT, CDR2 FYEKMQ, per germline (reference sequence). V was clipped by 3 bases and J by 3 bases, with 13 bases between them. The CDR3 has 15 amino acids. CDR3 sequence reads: CASSLVAMGTDTQYF. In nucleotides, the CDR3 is TGTGCCAGCAGCTTGGTAGCGATGGGGACAGATACGCAGTATTTT.

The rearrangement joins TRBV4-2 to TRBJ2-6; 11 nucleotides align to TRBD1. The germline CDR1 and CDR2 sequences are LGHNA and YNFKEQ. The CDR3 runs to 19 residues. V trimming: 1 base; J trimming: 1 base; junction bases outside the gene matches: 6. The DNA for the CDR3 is TGTGCCAGCAGCCAAGTATCCGGGACAGGGGGTTCTGGGGCCAACGTCCTGACTTTC. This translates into CASSQVSGTGGSGANVLTF.

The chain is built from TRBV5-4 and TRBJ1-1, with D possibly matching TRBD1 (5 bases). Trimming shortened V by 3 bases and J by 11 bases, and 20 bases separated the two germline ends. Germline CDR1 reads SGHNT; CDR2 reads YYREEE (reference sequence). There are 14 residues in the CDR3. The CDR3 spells CASSSAPGGGWAFF. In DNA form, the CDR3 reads TGTGCCAGCAGCTCCGCCCCCGGGGGTGGTTGGGCTTTCTTT.